Listed below are T cell receptor beta chains from one sample, sequenced in a study of blood T cell repertoires in COVID-19. Some clones are missing from TCRdb's copy, which holds only in-frame ones; the method was immunoSEQ multiplex PCR. In the table there are tens of thousands of clones, around four fifths of which are singletons. Sequencing was performed on peripheral blood. These receptors were obtained from a man aged 70 or older with acute or convalescent COVID-19. The CDR3 runs from the conserved cysteine through the conserved F or W. The D gene is left open where the match is weak. Where a row states a size, it is once, few, many or the class of an expanded clone; other rows omit it.

j_call: TRBJ2-2
clone_size: -
v_call: TRBV29-1
d_call: TRBD2
cdr3_nt: TGCAGCGTTATCGTTAGCCTAGCGGGCACCGGGGAGCTGTTTTTT
cdr3_aa: CSVIVSLAGTGELFF

j_call: TRBJ1-5
clone_size: -
v_call: TRBV29-1
d_call: TRBD1
cdr3_nt: TGCAGCGTCGGGACAGGAAAGTATCAGCCCCAGCATTTT
cdr3_aa: CSVGTGKYQPQHF

j_call: TRBJ1-5
clone_size: -
v_call: TRBV2
d_call: -
cdr3_nt: TGTGCCAGCAGGCCCCCGGGGGGGAACCAGCCCCAGCATTTT
cdr3_aa: CASRPPGGNQPQHF

j_call: TRBJ1-6
clone_size: -
v_call: TRBV7-2
d_call: -
cdr3_nt: TGTGCCAGCAGCCTCCCCCCTAGAGCATATAATTCACCCCTCCACTTT
cdr3_aa: CASSLPPRAYNSPLHF

j_call: TRBJ1-4
clone_size: -
v_call: TRBV27
d_call: TRBD1
cdr3_nt: TGTGCCAGCAGTCCCAGGGGGGTCGCTAATGAAAAACTGTTTTTT
cdr3_aa: CASSPRGVANEKLFF

j_call: TRBJ1-6
clone_size: -
v_call: TRBV5-5
d_call: -
cdr3_nt: TGTGCCAGCAGTCCAGGGCTTAATTCACCCCTCCACTTT
cdr3_aa: CASSPGLNSPLHF

j_call: TRBJ1-2
clone_size: once
v_call: TRBV27
d_call: TRBD1
cdr3_nt: TGTGCCAGCAGGGCTACAGGGGGCGTTGGCTACACCTTC
cdr3_aa: CASRATGGVGYTF

j_call: TRBJ2-1
clone_size: -
v_call: TRBV11-1
d_call: TRBD2
cdr3_nt: TGTGCCAGCAGCCAACTAGCGGGGGGCCGCCACAATGAGCAGTTCTTC
cdr3_aa: CASSQLAGGRHNEQFF

j_call: TRBJ2-4
clone_size: once
v_call: TRBV27
d_call: TRBD1
cdr3_nt: TGTGCCAGCAGTTTGGTTGCCGGGACAGGGGGCTCAAACATTCAGTACTTC
cdr3_aa: CASSLVAGTGGSNIQYF

j_call: TRBJ2-5
clone_size: -
v_call: TRBV2
d_call: TRBD2
cdr3_nt: TGTGCCAGCAGCGCCGGGACTAGCGGTTGGGAGACCCAGTACTTC
cdr3_aa: CASSAGTSGWETQYF

j_call: TRBJ1-4
clone_size: -
v_call: TRBV24-1
d_call: -
cdr3_nt: TGTGCCACCAGTGATCCAGGGAATGAAAAACTGTTTTTT
cdr3_aa: CATSDPGNEKLFF

j_call: TRBJ1-1
clone_size: -
v_call: TRBV6-5
d_call: -
cdr3_nt: TGTGCCAGCAGTCCCACAGTAAGTAACACTGAAGCTTTCTTT
cdr3_aa: CASSPTVSNTEAFF

j_call: TRBJ1-2
clone_size: -
v_call: TRBV5-4
d_call: TRBD1
cdr3_nt: TGTGCCAGCAGCCCGGGGCCCACAGGGGGCTATGGCTACACCTTC
cdr3_aa: CASSPGPTGGYGYTF

j_call: TRBJ2-1
clone_size: few
v_call: TRBV18
d_call: TRBD2
cdr3_nt: TGTGCCAGCTCACCAATCGGGGGGGCGGGGAATGAGCAGTTCTTC
cdr3_aa: CASSPIGGAGNEQFF

j_call: TRBJ1-1
clone_size: -
v_call: TRBV19
d_call: -
cdr3_nt: TGTGCCAGTAGTATTTCCAGCGAGTACACTGAAGCTTTCTTT
cdr3_aa: CASSISSEYTEAFF

j_call: TRBJ1-3
clone_size: -
v_call: TRBV14
d_call: -
cdr3_nt: TGTGCCAGCAGCCAAGTCTCCAGTTTTTCTGGAAACACCATATATTTT
cdr3_aa: CASSQVSSFSGNTIYF

j_call: TRBJ2-6
clone_size: once
v_call: TRBV3-1/TRBV3-2
d_call: TRBD2
cdr3_nt: TGTGCCAGCAGCCAACGGGGGGGCTCTGGGGCCAACGTCCTGACTTTC
cdr3_aa: CASSQRGGSGANVLTF

j_call: TRBJ2-5
clone_size: -
v_call: TRBV6-5
d_call: -
cdr3_nt: TGTGCCAGCAGTTACTCTGGGGGGAGGGAGACCCAGTACTTC
cdr3_aa: CASSYSGGRETQYF

j_call: TRBJ2-2
clone_size: -
v_call: TRBV14
d_call: -
cdr3_nt: TGTGCCAGCAGCCCGGTGTGGGGGCCCGGGGAGCTGTTTTTT
cdr3_aa: CASSPVWGPGELFF

j_call: TRBJ1-5
clone_size: -
v_call: TRBV14
d_call: -
cdr3_nt: TGTGCCAGCAGCCGGGGCAGGGGCAATCAGCCCCAGCATTTT
cdr3_aa: CASSRGRGNQPQHF

j_call: TRBJ1-2
clone_size: -
v_call: TRBV6-6
d_call: -
cdr3_nt: TGTGCCAGCAGTAACCGGGACTCAAACTATGGCTACACCTTC
cdr3_aa: CASSNRDSNYGYTF

j_call: TRBJ1-1
clone_size: -
v_call: TRBV29-1
d_call: TRBD1
cdr3_nt: TGCAGCGTTGAAAGGGGGCACACTGAAGCTTTCTTT
cdr3_aa: CSVERGHTEAFF

j_call: TRBJ2-6
clone_size: once
v_call: TRBV4-1
d_call: TRBD2
cdr3_nt: TGCGCCAGCAGCCAGAGGTTCGGGAGGACCGGGGCCAACGTCCTGACTTTC
cdr3_aa: CASSQRFGRTGANVLTF